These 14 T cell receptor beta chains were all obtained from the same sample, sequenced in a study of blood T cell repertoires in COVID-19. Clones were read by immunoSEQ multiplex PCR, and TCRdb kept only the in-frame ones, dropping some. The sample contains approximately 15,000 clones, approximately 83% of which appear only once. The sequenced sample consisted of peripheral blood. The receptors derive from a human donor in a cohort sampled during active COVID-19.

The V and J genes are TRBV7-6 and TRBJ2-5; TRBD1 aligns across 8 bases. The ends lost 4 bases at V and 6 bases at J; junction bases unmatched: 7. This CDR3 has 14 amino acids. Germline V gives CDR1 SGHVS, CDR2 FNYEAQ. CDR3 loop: CASSSQGAVKTQYF. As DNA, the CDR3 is TGTGCCAGCAGCTCCCAGGGGGCCGTAAAGACCCAGTACTTC.

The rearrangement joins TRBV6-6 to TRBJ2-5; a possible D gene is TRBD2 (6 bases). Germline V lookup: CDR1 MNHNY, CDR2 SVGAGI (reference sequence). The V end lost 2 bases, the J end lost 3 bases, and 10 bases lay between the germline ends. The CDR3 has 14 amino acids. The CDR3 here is CASSYPGLEETQYF. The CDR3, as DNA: TGTGCCAGCAGTTACCCGGGACTGGAAGAGACCCAGTACTTC.

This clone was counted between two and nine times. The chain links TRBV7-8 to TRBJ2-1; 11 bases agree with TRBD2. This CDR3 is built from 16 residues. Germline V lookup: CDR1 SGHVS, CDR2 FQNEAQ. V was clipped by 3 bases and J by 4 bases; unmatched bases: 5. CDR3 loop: CASSFSGTSGYNEQFF. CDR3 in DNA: TGTGCCAGCAGCTTCTCCGGGACTAGCGGATACAATGAGCAGTTCTTC.

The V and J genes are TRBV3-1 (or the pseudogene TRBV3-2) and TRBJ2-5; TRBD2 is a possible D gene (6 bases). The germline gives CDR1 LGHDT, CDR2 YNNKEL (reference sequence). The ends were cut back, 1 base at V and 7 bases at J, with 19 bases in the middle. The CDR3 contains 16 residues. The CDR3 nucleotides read TGTGCCAGCAGCCAAGGGGGGGTGAGGGCTCAGAGGACCCAGTACTTC. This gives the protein CASSQGGVRAQRTQYF.

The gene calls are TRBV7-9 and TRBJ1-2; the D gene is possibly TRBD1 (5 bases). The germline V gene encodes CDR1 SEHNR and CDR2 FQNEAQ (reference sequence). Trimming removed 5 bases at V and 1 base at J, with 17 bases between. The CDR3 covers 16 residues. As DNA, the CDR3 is TGTGCCAGCAGCCTCCGACCTCAGGGAGGTAACTATGGCTACACCTTC. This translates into CASSLRPQGGNYGYTF.

CDR3 sequence: CASSLVTGPQETQYF. The CDR3, as DNA: TGTGCCAGCAGCTTAGTGACAGGTCCCCAAGAGACCCAGTACTTC. The V and J genes are TRBV7-3 and TRBJ2-5; tentative D call: TRBD1 (6 bases). Germline V gene lookup returns CDR1 SGHTA and CDR2 FQGTGA. The V end lost 2 bases, the J end lost 1 base, and 11 bases lay between the germline ends. The CDR3 is made up of 15 amino acids.

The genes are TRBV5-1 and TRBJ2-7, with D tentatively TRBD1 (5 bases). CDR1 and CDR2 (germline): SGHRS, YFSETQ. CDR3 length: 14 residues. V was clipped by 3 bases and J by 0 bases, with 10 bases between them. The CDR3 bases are TGCGCCAGCAGCTGGGGCGGAAGCTCCTACGAGCAGTACTTC. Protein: CASSWGGSSYEQYF.

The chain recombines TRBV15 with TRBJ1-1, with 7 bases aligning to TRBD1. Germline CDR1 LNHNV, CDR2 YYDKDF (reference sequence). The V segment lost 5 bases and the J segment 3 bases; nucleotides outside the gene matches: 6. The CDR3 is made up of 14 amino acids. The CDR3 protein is CATSSGTVDTEAFF. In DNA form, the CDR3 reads TGTGCCACCAGCTCCGGGACAGTGGACACTGAAGCTTTCTTT. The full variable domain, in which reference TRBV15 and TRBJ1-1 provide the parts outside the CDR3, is DAMVIQNPRYQVTQFGKPVTLSCSQTLNHNVMYWYQQKSSQAPKLLFHYYDKDFNNEADTPDNFQSRRPNTSFCFLDIRSPGLGDTAMYLCATSSGTVDTEAFFGQGTRLTVV.

The CDR3 is CASSSLAEAYNEQFF. The DNA for the CDR3 is TGTGCCAGCAGTAGTCTAGCGGAGGCGTACAATGAGCAGTTCTTC. The chain carries TRBV2 and TRBJ2-1; 7 bases are shared with TRBD2. The CDR3 is made up of 15 amino acids. With V trimmed by 5 bases and J by 4 bases, 8 bases remained unmatched. Per germline, CDR1 SNHLY and CDR2 FYNNEI.

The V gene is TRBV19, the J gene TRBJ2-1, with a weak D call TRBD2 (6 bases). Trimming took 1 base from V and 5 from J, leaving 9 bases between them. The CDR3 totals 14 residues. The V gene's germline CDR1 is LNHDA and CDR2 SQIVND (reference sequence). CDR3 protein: CASSIVGEDNEQFF. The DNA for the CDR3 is TGTGCCAGTAGTATAGTCGGGGAGGACAATGAGCAGTTCTTC.

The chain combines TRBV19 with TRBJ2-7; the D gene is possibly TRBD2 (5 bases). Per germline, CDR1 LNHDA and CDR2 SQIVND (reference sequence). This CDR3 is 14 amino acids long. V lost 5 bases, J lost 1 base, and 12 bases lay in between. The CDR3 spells CASSGPGGSYEQYF. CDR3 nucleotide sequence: TGTGCCAGTAGTGGGCCCGGCGGGTCCTACGAGCAGTACTTC.

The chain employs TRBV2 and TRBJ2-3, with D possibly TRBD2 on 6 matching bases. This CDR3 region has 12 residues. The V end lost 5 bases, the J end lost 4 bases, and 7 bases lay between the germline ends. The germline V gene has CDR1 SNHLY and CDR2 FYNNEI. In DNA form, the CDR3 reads TGTGCCAGCAGTAGACTAGCAGATACGCAGTATTTT. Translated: CASSRLADTQYF.

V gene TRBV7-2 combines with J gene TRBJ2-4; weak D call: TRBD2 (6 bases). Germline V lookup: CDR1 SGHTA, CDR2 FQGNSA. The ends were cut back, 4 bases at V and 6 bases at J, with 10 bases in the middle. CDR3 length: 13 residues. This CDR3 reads CASSSPGGNIQYF. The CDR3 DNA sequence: TGTGCCAGCAGCTCTCCCGGGGGAAACATTCAGTACTTC.

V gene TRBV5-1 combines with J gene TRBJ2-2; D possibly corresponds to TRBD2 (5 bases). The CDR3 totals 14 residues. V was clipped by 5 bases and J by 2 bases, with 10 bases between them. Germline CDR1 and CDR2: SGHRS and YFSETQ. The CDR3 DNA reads TGCGCCAGCAGAGGCCGGGGAAACACCGGGGAGCTGTTTTTT. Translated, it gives CASRGRGNTGELFF.